The source of this T cell receptor (beta chain) is a study of blood T cell repertoires in COVID-19. Across the whole study: Researchers got acute and convalescent COVID-19 samples from the United States, Italy and Spain. Sample material is recorded as cDNA or gDNA derived from T cells, B-cell-depleted T cells, or PBMCs.

Original data processing: Reference gene primers were amplified, and this amplification served to estimate nucleated cell counts. Some clones are missing from TCRdb's copy, which holds only in-frame ones; the method was immunoSEQ multiplex PCR. V, J and clone size derive from that table, while D and trimming were established from the DNA sequence. There are over 90,000 clones in the sample; about 72% occur only once, and about 9.6% lies in the top ten. This CDR3 comprises 13 residues. The germline CDR1 and CDR2 sequences are GTSNPN and SVGIG (reference sequence). Trimming shortened V by 3 bases and J by 7 bases, and 13 bases separated the two germline ends.

V and J are TRBV30 and TRBJ1-5, with a possible D match to TRBD1 (6 bases). The material sequenced was peripheral blood. This receptor was obtained from a man in his sixties with active or convalescent COVID-19. CDR3: CAWSLQGSQPQHF. The CDR3 DNA reads TGTGCCTGGAGCCTACAGGGATCGCAGCCCCAGCATTTT.